This T cell receptor (delta chain) was profiled in a study of gamma-delta T cells after stem cell transplantation. CDR3 length: 15 amino acids. Germline V gene sequence: CDR1 GEAIGNYY, CDR2 EKD. V gave up 3 bases and J gave up 4 bases; unmatched junction bases: 4. This clone is large by share. TCRdb re-processed the RT-PCR reads using CATT. This table holds about 3,000 delta-chain clones, 2.9% found once. The source of this sequence is a human donor. It is not recorded whose cells these are; they may come from a transplant donor. The rearrangement joins TRDV2 to TRDJ1; 13 positions agree with TRDD3. Sequenced input: gamma-delta T cells. The CDR3 region is CACDLLGDTGDKLIF. CDR3 DNA sequence: TGTGCCTGTGACTTACTGGGGGATACGGGCGATAAACTCATCTTT.